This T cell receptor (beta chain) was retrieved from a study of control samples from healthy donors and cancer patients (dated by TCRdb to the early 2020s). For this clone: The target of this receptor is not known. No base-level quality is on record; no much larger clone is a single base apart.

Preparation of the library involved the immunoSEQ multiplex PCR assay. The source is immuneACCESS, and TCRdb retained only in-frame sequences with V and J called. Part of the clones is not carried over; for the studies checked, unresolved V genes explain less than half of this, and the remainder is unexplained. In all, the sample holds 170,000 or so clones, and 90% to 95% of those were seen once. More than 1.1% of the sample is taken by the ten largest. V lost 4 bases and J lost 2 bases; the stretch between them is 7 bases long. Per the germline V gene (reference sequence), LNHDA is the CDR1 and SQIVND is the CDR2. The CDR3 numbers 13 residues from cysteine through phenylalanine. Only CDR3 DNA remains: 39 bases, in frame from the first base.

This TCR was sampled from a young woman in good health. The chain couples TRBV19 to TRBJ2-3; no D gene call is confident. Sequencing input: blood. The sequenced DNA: TGTGCCAGTAGTAACCGGGTCACAGATACGCAGTATTTT. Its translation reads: CASSNRVTDTQYF.